The next 23 T cell receptor beta chains were all read from a single sample in a study of blood T cell repertoires in COVID-19. Produced via immunoSEQ multiplex PCR; TCRdb's table is partial and in-frame only. This sample has 150,000 or so clones, with around 90% found just once. Sequencing used peripheral blood. Source of these receptors: a man aged 50-60 years with acute or convalescent COVID-19.

The V call is TRBV5-4, the J call TRBJ1-1, with D unresolved. Trimming removed 0 bases from V and 1 base from J, with 10 bases in between. Germline lookup yields CDR1 SGHNT and CDR2 YYREEE (reference sequence). The CDR3 runs 15 residues. The CDR3 loop is CASSLEARRNTEAFF. The CDR3 nucleotides are TGTGCCAGCAGCTTGGAAGCGAGGAGGAACACTGAAGCTTTCTTT.

The chain uses TRBV28 and TRBJ1-1; D possibly corresponds to TRBD1 (5 bases). Germline-derived CDR1 and CDR2 are MDHEN and SYDVKM. CDR3 size: 13 residues. V shed 4 bases and J shed 2 bases, with 8 bases lying between them. The DNA for the CDR3 is TGTGCCAGCAGTTCGGACACTAACACTGAAGCTTTCTTT. Its protein product is CASSSDTNTEAFF.

The V call is TRBV19, the J call TRBJ1-2; 8 bases are shared with TRBD1. The CDR3 contains 15 residues. Germline values: CDR1 LNHDA, CDR2 SQIVND (reference sequence). V lost 7 bases to trimming and J lost 2 bases; unmatched junction nucleotides: 9. The CDR3 DNA follows: TGTGCCAGTACCGCCGGACAGGGATTCAACTATGGCTACACCTTC. This sequence encodes CASTAGQGFNYGYTF.

The V and J genes are TRBV20-1 and TRBJ2-7; D is perhaps TRBD2 (6 bases). Germline CDR1 reads DFQATT; CDR2 reads SNEGSKA (reference sequence). V was clipped by 6 bases and J by 5 bases, with 8 bases between them. The CDR3 contains 10 residues. DNA of the CDR3: TGCAGTGCCGCGGGGAACGAGCAGTACTTC. Translated, it gives CSAAGNEQYF.

DNA for the CDR3: TGTGCCAGTAGTATCGGGACAGGGGGCGTCGTACAGCCCCAGCATTTT. It specifies CASSIGTGGVVQPQHF. The J gene is TRBJ1-5, the V gene TRBV19, with TRBD1 matching 12 bases. The CDR3 runs to 16 residues. Germline V gene lookup returns CDR1 LNHDA and CDR2 SQIVND (reference sequence). J gave up 7 bases and V 3 bases, and 7 bases lay outside the gene matches.

This chain uses TRBV24-1 with TRBJ1-2, with D tentatively TRBD1 (5 bases). Germline V CDR1 and CDR2: KGHDR, SFDVKD. CDR3 size: 13 residues. Trimming left V 9 bases short and J 6 bases short, with 16 bases between. The CDR3 sequence: CATGSGRSDGYTF. CDR3 bases: TGTGCCACCGGGTCAGGGAGGTCGGATGGCTACACCTTC.

The chain couples TRBV21-1 to TRBJ2-7; the D call in the table, TRBD1, was not verified against the DNA. TRBV21-1 is recorded as a pseudogene. This CDR3 spans 14 amino acids. The CDR3 nucleotides are TGTGCCAGCAGCAAGGGCCAGGGGATCGACGAGCAGTACGTC. Encoded protein: CASSKGQGIDEQYV.

The rearrangement uses TRBV27 and TRBJ2-7; the D gene is possibly TRBD2 (6 bases). Germline-derived CDR1 and CDR2 are MNHEY and SMNVEV (reference sequence). CDR3 length equals 18 residues. Trimming cost V 8 bases and J 7 bases, with 33 bases left between them. This CDR3 reads CASAMGRRSRSVAGEQYF. CDR3 nucleotide sequence: TGTGCCAGCGCCATGGGGCGGAGGAGCCGGTCTGTCGCGGGAGAGCAGTACTTC.

This clone came up a few times. The chain links TRBV5-6 to TRBJ2-1, with 9 bases matching TRBD1. V dropped 4 bases and J dropped 6; count of bases not matched to a gene: 11. Germline CDR1 and CDR2: SGHDT and YYEEEE. This CDR3 comprises 16 residues. The CDR3 DNA sequence: TGTGCCAGCAGCGTGAGGTGGACAGGGGACCCCAATGAGCAGTTCTTC. Translating gives CASSVRWTGDPNEQFF.

The genes are TRBV5-1 and TRBJ2-3; perhaps TRBD2 as D (6 bases). The length of the CDR3 is 15 residues. Germline assignment: CDR1 SGHRS and CDR2 YFSETQ. Between the trimmed V and J ends, which lost 2 bases and 1 base, there was a span of 11 bases. The CDR3 is CASSLREEGTDTQYF. The DNA for the CDR3 is TGCGCCAGCAGCTTAAGGGAGGAAGGCACAGATACGCAGTATTTT. The whole variable domain, filled in from reference TRBV5-1 and TRBJ2-3, reads KAGVTQTPRYLIKTRGQQVTLSCSPISGHRSVSWYQQTPGQGLQFLFEYFSETQRNKGNFPGRFSGRQFSNSRSEMNVSTLELGDSALYLCASSLREEGTDTQYFGPGTRLTVL.

As concerns this clone: Other nucleotide sequences from this sample produce the same CDR3. This chain links TRBV3-1 (or the pseudogene TRBV3-2) with TRBJ1-6; 11 positions match TRBD1. This CDR3 is built from 15 residues. J was trimmed by 10 bases and V by 4 bases; bases with no gene match: 6. CDR1 and CDR2 (germline): LGHDT, YNNKEL (reference sequence). The CDR3 reads CASSLGTGGGSPLHF. Written as DNA, the CDR3 is TGTGCCAGCAGCCTTGGGACAGGGGGTGGCTCACCCCTCCACTTT.

The rearrangement links TRBV5-1 to TRBJ1-3; 7 nucleotides agree with TRBD1. Germline V CDR1 and CDR2: SGHRS, YFSETQ. The trim removed 3 bases at V and 0 bases at J, leaving 3 bases unmatched. This CDR3 comprises 15 residues. In DNA, the CDR3 is TGCGCCAGCAGCTCTCAGGGGGACTCTGGAAACACCATATATTTT. It codes for CASSSQGDSGNTIYF.

This clone showed up just once. This chain connects TRBV5-1 to TRBJ2-3; TRBD1 might be the D (5 bases). CDR1 SGHRS and CDR2 YFSETQ come from the germline V gene. V was cut by 2 bases and J by 0 bases, with 10 bases left in between. The CDR3 totals 15 residues. The chain's CDR3 is CASSFGQISTDTQYF. For the CDR3, the DNA is TGCGCCAGCAGCTTTGGACAAATTAGCACAGATACGCAGTATTTT.

The chain recombines TRBV6-5 with TRBJ2-3; tentatively, D is TRBD2 (6 bases). Between the trimmed V and J ends, which lost 6 bases and 1 base, there was a span of 11 bases. The CDR3 is 14 residues long. Germline-derived CDR1 and CDR2 are MNHEY and SVGAGI. Here the CDR3 reads CASSLWGGTDTQYF. Here the CDR3 DNA reads TGTGCCAGCAGCCTGTGGGGGGGCACAGATACGCAGTATTTT.

The table lists this clone with a few counts. The gene calls are TRBV6-5 and TRBJ2-2; TRBD2 might be the D (7 bases). Trimming cost V 7 bases and J 3 bases, with 15 bases left between them. The CDR3 covers 15 residues. In germline, CDR1 is MNHEY, CDR2 SVGAGI. The chain's CDR3 is CASKKRGADTGELFF. The CDR3 DNA is TGTGCCAGCAAAAAACGGGGGGCGGACACCGGGGAGCTGTTTTTT.

V is TRBV29-1 and J is TRBJ1-6; D may be TRBD1 (6 bases). Germline-derived CDR1 and CDR2 are SQVTM and ANQGSEA. The CDR3 is 14 residues long. The V gene lost 7 bases and the J gene lost 10 bases, with 20 bases spanning the gap. CDR3 coding DNA: TGCAGCGCCAAGGTCGGCAGGGGAAGCTCACCCCTCCACTTT. This encodes CSAKVGRGSSPLHF.

This clone was seen just once. The chain carries TRBV27 and TRBJ2-1; TRBD1 matches 7 bases. Germline V gives CDR1 MNHEY, CDR2 SMNVEV (reference sequence). Unmatched junction bases numbered 7, after V lost 6 bases and J lost 5 bases. This CDR3 region has 14 residues. The CDR3 DNA sequence: TGTGCCAGCAGCCCGACAGGGTTGGACAATGAGCAGTTCTTC. Residues: CASSPTGLDNEQFF.

The chain joins TRBV11-1 to TRBJ2-3; a weak D match, TRBD2 (6 bases). V was pared by 7 bases and J by 6 bases, with 17 bases between. The germline gives CDR1 SGHAT, CDR2 FQDESV (reference sequence). This CDR3 has 14 amino acids. CDR3 protein: CASNSRGSIDTQYF. CDR3 bases: TGTGCCAGCAACTCACGGGGGAGTATCGATACGCAGTATTTT.

The chain has TRBV9 and TRBJ2-5; tentative D call: TRBD1 (6 bases). Trimming took off 6 bases at V and 5 bases at J, with 29 bases between the two ends. The CDR3 consists of 18 residues. The germline V gene encodes CDR1 SGDLS and CDR2 YYNGEE. The CDR3, as DNA: TGTGCCAGCATCACCGGAATACAGACCTGGACAGCGGAGGAGACCCAGTACTTC. Protein product: CASITGIQTWTAEETQYF.

Only one count was recorded for this clone. The gene calls are TRBV28 and TRBJ1-2; TRBD1 aligns across 8 bases. The ends lost 6 bases at V and 3 bases at J; junction bases unmatched: 15. The CDR3 is 17 residues long. Germline CDR1 reads MDHEN; CDR2 reads SYDVKM. This chain's CDR3 is CASSRGDRSVVDYGYTF. The DNA for the CDR3 is TGTGCCAGCAGCCGGGGGGACAGGAGTGTGGTAGACTATGGCTACACCTTC.

This sequence joins TRBV11-2 and TRBJ2-2, with unresolved D. Trimming shortened V by 4 bases and J by 5 bases, and 17 bases separated the two germline ends. The CDR3 is made up of 16 amino acids. In germline, CDR1 is SGHAT, CDR2 FQNNGV. DNA of the CDR3: TGTGCCAGCAGCTACGAAACAGCCAGACCAACCGGGGAGCTGTTTTTT. Translation: CASSYETARPTGELFF.

The CDR3 DNA reads TGTGCCACCAGCAGAGTTAGATACACCGGGGAGCTGTTTTTT. Encoded protein: CATSRVRYTGELFF. This chain connects TRBV15 to TRBJ2-2, with D hard to call. The germline gives CDR1 LNHNV, CDR2 YYDKDF (reference sequence). V was shortened by 1 base and J by 3 bases, with 6 bases between the two germline ends. This CDR3 has 14 residues.

This chain connects TRBV3-1 (or the pseudogene TRBV3-2) to TRBJ2-7; 11 nucleotides agree with TRBD2. The CDR3 runs to 16 residues. V shed 3 bases, J shed 4 bases, and the junction held 8 bases outside the gene matches. Per germline, CDR1 LGHDT and CDR2 YNNKEL (reference sequence). The CDR3 spells CASSQGWGLADYEQYF. CDR3 in DNA: TGTGCCAGCAGCCAGGGCTGGGGACTAGCGGATTACGAGCAGTACTTC.